These T cell receptor beta chains were read from a single sample in a study of cytomegalovirus exposure and HLA in healthy donors. The data were produced by immunoSEQ multiplex PCR, yet TCRdb's version contains in-frame clones alone and is incomplete. This sample has about 140,000 clones, with 9.4% found just once. Sequencing used PBMCs. The origin of the receptors is a male donor in good health and CMV-seronegative. Each CDR3 is given with its conserved first and last residue. The D gene is left open where the match is weak. A clone size is listed for some rows: how often the clone was seen (once, few, many), or a class if it is expanded.

d_gene	abundance	len	v_gene	j_gene	CDR3nt	CDR3aa
-	-	16	TRBV9	TRBJ2-6	TGTGCCAGCAGCGTACTCGACATCTCTGGGGCCAACGTCCTGACTTTC	CASSVLDISGANVLTF
TRBD2	-	15	TRBV27	TRBJ2-2	TGTGCCAGCAGTTTATCGGGCGGGAGAACCGGGGAGCTGTTTTTT	CASSLSGGRTGELFF
TRBD2	few	16	TRBV4-2	TRBJ2-7	TGTGCCAGCAGCCCACGGGGGACTAGCGGGCACTACGAGCAGTACTTC	CASSPRGTSGHYEQYF
TRBD1	-	15	TRBV7-2	TRBJ1-5	TGTGCCAGCAGCTTGCAACAGGGGGTCAATCAGCCCCAGCATTTT	CASSLQQGVNQPQHF
-	-	16	TRBV19	TRBJ2-5	TGTGCCAGTAGTATAGCCGACCAGGGTGGTTGGGAGACCCAGTACTTC	CASSIADQGGWETQYF
TRBD1	-	12	TRBV28	TRBJ1-5	TGTGCCAGCAGACAGGGGAGTCAGCCCCAGCATTTT	CASRQGSQPQHF
TRBD1	-	15	TRBV28	TRBJ2-7	TGTGCCAGCAGTTCACCAGGACAGGGGAGCACCGAGCAGTACTTC	CASSSPGQGSTEQYF
-	few	13	TRBV9	TRBJ2-7	TGTGCCAGCAGCCGATCGGGGGCCTACGAGCAGTACTTC	CASSRSGAYEQYF
TRBD1	-	15	TRBV11-2	TRBJ1-2	TGTGCCAGCAGCTTTGGGACAGAGTGGGACTATGGCTACACCTTC	CASSFGTEWDYGYTF
TRBD1	few	11	TRBV29-1	TRBJ1-2	TGCAGCATCGGACAGGGGAGCGGCTACACCTTC	CSIGQGSGYTF
TRBD1	-	15	TRBV27	TRBJ2-1	TGTGCCAGCAGTCACGGACAGGGGCCATACAATGAGCAGTTCTTC	CASSHGQGPYNEQFF
TRBD1	-	13	TRBV4-1	TRBJ1-1	TGCGCCAGCAGCCCGGGACAGATCACTGAAGCTTTCTTT	CASSPGQITEAFF
-	-	14	TRBV7-6	TRBJ1-3	TGTGCCAGCAGCCCCCGGGACTCAGGAAACACCATATATTTT	CASSPRDSGNTIYF
TRBD1	few	17	TRBV7-2	TRBJ1-2	TGTGCCAGCAGCCCCGGGACAGCCCTTTCGATGCACTATGGCTACACCTTC	CASSPGTALSMHYGYTF